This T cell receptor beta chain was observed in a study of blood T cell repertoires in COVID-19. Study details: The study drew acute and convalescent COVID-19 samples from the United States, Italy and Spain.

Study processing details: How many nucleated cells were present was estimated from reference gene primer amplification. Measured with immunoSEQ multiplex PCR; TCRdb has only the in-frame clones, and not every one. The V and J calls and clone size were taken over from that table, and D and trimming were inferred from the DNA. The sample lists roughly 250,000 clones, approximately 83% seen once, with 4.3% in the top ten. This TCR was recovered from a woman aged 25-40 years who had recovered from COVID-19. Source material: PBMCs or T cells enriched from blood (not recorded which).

The CDR3 nucleotides are TGTGCCAGCAGCTGGGGGGGCGGCTTACTTAGCTCTGGGGCCAACGTCCTGACTTTC. It encodes CASSWGGGLLSSGANVLTF. The chain employs TRBV5-4 and TRBJ2-6; a weak D match, TRBD2 (7 bases). The CDR3 extends over 19 amino acids. The ends were cut back, 3 bases at V and 0 bases at J, with 19 bases in the middle. The germline V gene encodes CDR1 SGHNT and CDR2 YYREEE (reference sequence).